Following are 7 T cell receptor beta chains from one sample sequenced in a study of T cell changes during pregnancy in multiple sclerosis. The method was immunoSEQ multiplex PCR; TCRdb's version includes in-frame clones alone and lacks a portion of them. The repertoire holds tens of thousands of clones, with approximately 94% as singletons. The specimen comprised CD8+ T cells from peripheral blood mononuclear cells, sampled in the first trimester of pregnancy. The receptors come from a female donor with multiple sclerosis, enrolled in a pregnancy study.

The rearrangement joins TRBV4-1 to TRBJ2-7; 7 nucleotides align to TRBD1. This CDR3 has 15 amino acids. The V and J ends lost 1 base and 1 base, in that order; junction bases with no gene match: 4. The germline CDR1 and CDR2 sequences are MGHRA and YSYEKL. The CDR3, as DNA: TGCGCCAGCAGCCAAGTCCAGGGGGAATCCTACGAGCAGTACTTC. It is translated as CASSQVQGESYEQYF.

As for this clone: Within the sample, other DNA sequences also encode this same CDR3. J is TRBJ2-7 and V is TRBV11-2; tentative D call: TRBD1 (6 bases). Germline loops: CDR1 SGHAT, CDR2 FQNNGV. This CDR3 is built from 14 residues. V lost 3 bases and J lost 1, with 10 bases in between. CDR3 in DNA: TGTGCCAGCAGCTTTTTCACAGGGTCCTACGAGCAGTACTTC. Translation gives CASSFFTGSYEQYF.

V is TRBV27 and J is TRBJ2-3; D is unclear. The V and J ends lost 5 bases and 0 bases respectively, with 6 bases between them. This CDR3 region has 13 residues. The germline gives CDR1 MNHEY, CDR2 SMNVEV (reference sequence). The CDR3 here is CASSRYSTDTQYF. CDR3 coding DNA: TGTGCCAGCAGTCGGTATAGCACAGATACGCAGTATTTT.

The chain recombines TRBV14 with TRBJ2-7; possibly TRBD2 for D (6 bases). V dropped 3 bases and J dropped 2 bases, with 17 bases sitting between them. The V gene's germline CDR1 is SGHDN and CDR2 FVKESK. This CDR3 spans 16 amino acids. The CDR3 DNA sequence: TGTGCCAGCAGCCACGCTTTAGGCGGGGCGACCTACGAGCAGTACTTC. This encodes CASSHALGGATYEQYF.

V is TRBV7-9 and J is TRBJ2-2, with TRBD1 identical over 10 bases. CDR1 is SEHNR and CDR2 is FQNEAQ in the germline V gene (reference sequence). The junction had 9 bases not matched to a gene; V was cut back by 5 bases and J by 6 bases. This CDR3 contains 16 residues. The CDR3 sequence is CASSQRDRGIAGELFF. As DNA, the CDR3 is TGTGCCAGCAGCCAACGGGACAGGGGAATCGCCGGGGAGCTGTTTTTT. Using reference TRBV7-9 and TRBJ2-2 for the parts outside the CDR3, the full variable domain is DTGVSQNPRHKITKRGQNVTFRCDPISEHNRLYWYRQTLGQGPEFLTYFQNEAQLEKSRLLSDRFSAERPKGSFSTLEIQRTEQGDSAMYLCASSQRDRGIAGELFFGEGSRLTVL.

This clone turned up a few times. For the CDR3, the DNA is TGTGCCAGTAGTCTAGCCGGGGGGAACACTGAAGCTTTCTTT. It yields the protein CASSLAGGNTEAFF. V usage is TRBV19 and J usage is TRBJ1-1; D is possibly TRBD1 (5 bases). The CDR3 extends over 14 amino acids. Germline V gives CDR1 LNHDA, CDR2 SQIVND (reference sequence). The V and J ends lost 5 bases and 1 base respectively, with 11 bases between them.

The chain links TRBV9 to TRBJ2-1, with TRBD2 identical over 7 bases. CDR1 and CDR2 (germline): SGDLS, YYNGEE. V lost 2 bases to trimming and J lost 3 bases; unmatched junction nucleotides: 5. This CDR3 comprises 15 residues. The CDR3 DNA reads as TGTGCCAGCAGCGTTGCGGGAGCAAACTACAATGAGCAGTTCTTC. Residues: CASSVAGANYNEQFF. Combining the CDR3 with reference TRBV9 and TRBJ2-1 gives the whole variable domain DSGVTQTPKHLITATGQRVTLRCSPRSGDLSVYWYQQSLDQGLQFLIQYYNGEERAKGNILERFSAQQFPDLHSELNLSSLELGDSALYFCASSVAGANYNEQFFGPGTRLTVL.